This T cell receptor beta chain was obtained from a study of beta chain features in type 1 diabetes. Across the whole study: Patients shared similar age, gender and cell yields with healthy donors.

Study-wide points: Within each of all four CD4+ subsets, Type 1 diabetes patients had TCRB CDR3s that were moderately but significantly shorter. The similarity of naive, central memory and Treg TCRB repertoires appeared greater among patients than among healthy donors.

About this clone itself: Its antigen is unidentified.

V was shortened by 3 bases and J by 3 bases, with 17 bases between the two germline ends. CDR3 length equals 16 residues. Germline V gives CDR1 SGHVS, CDR2 FNYEAQ. Averaging roughly 110 mL, one heparinised blood draw was given by each donor. Cell sorting via CD45RO/CCR7/CD25/CD127/CD95/CD27 was performed to obtain CD4+ naive, central memory, regulatory and stem cell-like memory cells. cDNA synthesis used the whole RNA isolate, giving expressed TCRB sequences. Sequencing was performed with immunoSEQ multiplex PCR; in TCRdb, only in-frame clones are kept and a portion is missing. There are nearly 700,000 clones in the sample; over 10% occur only once, and 0.02% to 0.025% lies in the top ten.

The clonotype was recovered from a man in his late teens or twenties with type 1 diabetes. The sample taken for sequencing was naive CD4+ T cells from blood. The J gene is TRBJ2-5, the V gene TRBV7-6; D possibly corresponds to TRBD1 (5 bases). The CDR3 loop is CASSLALGQGEETQYF. The CDR3 DNA follows: TGTGCCAGCAGCTTGGCCCTGGGGCAGGGCGAAGAGACCCAGTACTTC.